This passage covers 32 T cell receptor beta chains from one sample sequenced in a study of PD-L1 blockade in urothelial cancer. Profiled with immunoSEQ multiplex PCR; TCRdb holds only in-frame clones, not every one. This table holds about 22,000 clones, roughly 89% found once. This sample comprised PBMCs, obtained around atezolizumab (anti-PD-L1) treatment. These receptor sequences come from a woman in her sixties or seventies with urothelial cancer.

This clone was seen a few times. The chain carries TRBV29-1 and TRBJ1-1; 8 bases are a match to TRBD1. The J segment lost 10 bases and the V segment lost 6 bases, leaving 1 base of the junction unmatched. The CDR3 extends over 9 amino acids. The germline CDR1 and CDR2 sequences are SQVTM and ANQGSEA. CDR3 nucleotides: TGCAGCGTCACAGGGGGAGCTTTCTTT. Translating gives CSVTGGAFF.

The chain couples TRBV15 to TRBJ2-1; D is ambiguous. The CDR3 runs 13 residues. Germline CDR1 reads LNHNV; CDR2 reads YYDKDF (reference sequence). The germline V and J ends were trimmed by 5 bases and 7 bases, with 12 bases remaining between them. The CDR3 bases are TGTGCCACCAGCCGCCCAGGTGAGAATGAGCAGTTCTTC. This translates into CATSRPGENEQFF.

This rearrangement joins TRBV6-5 to TRBJ2-7; 7 bases line up with TRBD1. The V gene's germline CDR1 is MNHEY and CDR2 SVGAGI. Losses at the gene ends were 2 bases for V and 4 bases for J; bases not matched to a gene: 2. The CDR3 loop spans 13 amino acids. The CDR3 DNA is TGTGCCAGCAGTTACAGGGGGCTTTACGAGCAGTACTTC. This sequence encodes CASSYRGLYEQYF.

Comments on this clone: A read error may account for a junction end that differs from germline. The chain links TRBV11-2 to TRBJ1-1, with a tentative D call TRBD1 (5 bases). Germline lookup yields CDR1 SGHAT and CDR2 FQNNGV. The CDR3 length is 12 residues. The CDR3 DNA follows: TGTGCCAGCAGCTTGGTGGGGCAGGGTGGGATCTTT. It yields the protein CASSLVGQGGIF.

The genes are TRBV4-2 and TRBJ2-4; D may be TRBD2 (6 bases). V was cut by 3 bases and J by 0 bases, with 12 bases left in between. CDR1 and CDR2 (germline): LGHNA, YNFKEQ. The CDR3 loop spans 16 amino acids. CDR3 protein: CASSQASVLAKNIQYF. The CDR3 DNA follows: TGTGCCAGCAGCCAGGCTAGCGTCCTAGCCAAAAACATTCAGTACTTC.

V is TRBV7-2 and J is TRBJ2-7; a possible D gene is TRBD2 (7 bases). This CDR3 region has 16 residues. CDR1 is SGHTA, CDR2 FQGNSA, per germline. V lost 5 bases and J 3 bases, leaving 20 bases between the germline ends. The CDR3 DNA reads as TGTGCCAGCAGCCCACCCTATGCGGGGGCTTTCTACGAGCAGTACTTC. Encoded protein: CASSPPYAGAFYEQYF. The variable domain in full, completed from reference TRBV7-2 and TRBJ2-7, reads GAGVSQSPSNKVTEKGKDVELRCDPISGHTALYWYRQSLGQGLEFLIYFQGNSAPDKSGLPSDRFSAERTGGSVSTLTIQRTQQEDSAVYLCASSPPYAGAFYEQYFGPGTRLTVT.

The chain combines TRBV6-5 with TRBJ1-4; 10 bases map to TRBD1. Germline V gene data show CDR1 as MNHEY and CDR2 as SVGAGI. J lost 7 bases, V lost 0 bases, and 5 bases had no gene match. The CDR3 length is 16 residues. The CDR3 loop reads CASSYSQRTGGEKLFF. The CDR3 coding sequence is TGTGCCAGCAGTTACTCCCAGCGGACAGGGGGTGAAAAACTGTTTTTT.

The chain joins TRBV7-6 to TRBJ1-3; 7 bases match TRBD1. The CDR3 totals 17 residues. Germline V gene sequence: CDR1 SGHVS, CDR2 FNYEAQ. The ends lost 4 bases at V and 2 bases at J; junction bases unmatched: 11. CDR3 coding DNA: TGTGCCAGCAGCTCGTCACTTACAGGGGTAGCTGGAAACACCATATATTTT. This codes for CASSSSLTGVAGNTIYF.

The chain has TRBV5-3 and TRBJ1-2, with 7 bases fitting TRBD1. TRBV5-3 is placed among ORFs of uncertain function. V dropped 1 base and J dropped 11; count of bases not matched to a gene: 14. This CDR3 is built from 15 residues. DNA for the CDR3: TGTGCCAGAAGCTTGAATGGGTGGGCAGGGGGTGAGTACACCTTC. Residues: CARSLNGWAGGEYTF.

The V gene is TRBV19, the J gene TRBJ2-7, with D tentatively TRBD2 (6 bases). The length of the CDR3 is 13 residues. Germline assignment: CDR1 LNHDA and CDR2 SQIVND (reference sequence). V was trimmed by 5 bases and J by 3 bases, leaving 11 bases between them. The CDR3 DNA sequence: TGTGCCAGTAGTCGGGGACTGCTCTACGAGCAGTACTTC. This codes for CASSRGLLYEQYF.

The J gene is TRBJ1-4, the V gene TRBV5-6, with 9 bases fitting TRBD1. This CDR3 comprises 13 residues. Looked up from germline, CDR1 is SGHDT and CDR2 is YYEEEE. Trimming removed 5 bases from V and 5 bases from J; junction bases left unmatched: 1. The CDR3 DNA sequence: TGTGCCAGCAGGACAGGGGGAAATGAAAAACTGTTTTTT. It translates to CASRTGGNEKLFF.

In this sample, this clone turned up once. This sequence joins TRBV19 and TRBJ2-2; 10 bases line up with TRBD1. Germline-derived CDR1 and CDR2 are LNHDA and SQIVND (reference sequence). The CDR3 sequence is 14 residues long. Trimming removed 8 bases from V and 3 bases from J; junction bases left unmatched: 3. The CDR3 is CASGDRGDTGELFF. For the CDR3, the DNA is TGTGCCAGTGGGGACAGGGGCGACACCGGGGAGCTGTTTTTT.

This chain uses TRBV19 with TRBJ1-5, with 7 bases fitting TRBD1. Trimming removed 0 bases from V and 8 bases from J; junction bases left unmatched: 4. Looked up from germline, CDR1 is LNHDA and CDR2 is SQIVND (reference sequence). This CDR3 contains 14 residues. This chain's CDR3 is CASSIDGTEEPQHF. CDR3 DNA: TGTGCCAGTAGTATAGATGGGACAGAGGAGCCCCAGCATTTT.

The V call is TRBV27, the J call TRBJ2-1; 11 positions agree with TRBD2. J gave up 0 bases and V 7 bases, and 11 bases lay outside the gene matches. This CDR3 has 18 residues. Looked up from germline, CDR1 is MNHEY and CDR2 is SMNVEV (reference sequence). This CDR3 is CASTAGTSGLSSYNEQFF. In nucleotides, the CDR3 is TGTGCCAGCACCGCCGGGACTAGCGGCCTTAGCTCCTACAATGAGCAGTTCTTC.

The count of this clone is one. The V and J genes are TRBV5-1 and TRBJ2-5, with 9 positions matching TRBD2. The V segment lost 0 bases and the J segment 4 bases; nucleotides outside the gene matches: 7. CDR1 and CDR2 (germline): SGHRS, YFSETQ. The CDR3 covers 16 residues. Here the CDR3 DNA reads TGCGCCAGCAGCTTGGGTCGGGGTAGCGGGAGAGAGACCCAGTACTTC. It encodes CASSLGRGSGRETQYF.

The rearrangement links TRBV11-2 to TRBJ2-1, with TRBD2 identical over 12 bases. This CDR3 has 16 residues. V shed 6 bases and J 1 base; nucleotides not matched to a gene: 4. Germline values: CDR1 SGHAT, CDR2 FQNNGV. The CDR3, as DNA: TGTGCCAGCAGACGACTAGCGGGAGTGTCCTACAATGAGCAGTTCTTC. Translation: CASRRLAGVSYNEQFF.

This chain uses TRBV19 with TRBJ2-1, with D possibly TRBD2 on 5 matching bases. Trimming removed 5 bases at V and 7 bases at J, with 12 bases between. Germline V lookup: CDR1 LNHDA, CDR2 SQIVND (reference sequence). This CDR3 is 13 amino acids long. CDR3 protein: CASSSDGGNEQFF. For the CDR3, the DNA is TGTGCCAGTAGTTCCGACGGCGGGAATGAGCAGTTCTTC.

The V call is TRBV19, the J call TRBJ2-2, with 7 positions matching TRBD2. CDR1 is LNHDA and CDR2 is SQIVND in the germline V gene (reference sequence). The CDR3 is made up of 15 amino acids. J lost 11 bases, V lost 11 bases, and 20 bases had no gene match. CDR3 residues: CASRGERNWNPELFF. The CDR3 nucleotides read TGTGCCTCTCGGGGGGAACGGAATTGGAATCCTGAGCTGTTTTTT.

In this sample, this clone turned up once. The chain couples TRBV7-9 to TRBJ2-3; maybe TRBD1 (6 bases). In germline, CDR1 is SEHNR, CDR2 FQNEAQ (reference sequence). This CDR3 is 14 amino acids long. V was shortened by 5 bases and J by 2 bases, with 11 bases between the two germline ends. CDR3 DNA: TGTGCCAGCAGCCCCCGGGACAACACAGATACGCAGTATTTT. Translated: CASSPRDNTDTQYF.

The V gene is TRBV9, the J gene TRBJ2-7; 9 bases agree with TRBD2. The CDR3 totals 16 residues. J was trimmed by 3 bases and V by 0 bases; bases with no gene match: 7. Germline assignment: CDR1 SGDLS and CDR2 YYNGEE. This CDR3 is CASSVEGSGSVYEQYF. The CDR3 nucleotides are TGTGCCAGCAGCGTAGAGGGTAGCGGGAGTGTCTACGAGCAGTACTTC.

V gene TRBV28 combines with J gene TRBJ2-5; 7 bases map to TRBD1. CDR1 is MDHEN and CDR2 is SYDVKM in the germline V gene. The J segment lost 3 bases and the V segment lost 4 bases, leaving 5 bases of the junction unmatched. This CDR3 region has 14 residues. The CDR3 region is CASSWVQGKETQYF. CDR3 nucleotide sequence: TGTGCCAGCAGTTGGGTACAGGGGAAAGAGACCCAGTACTTC.

V is TRBV4-1 and J is TRBJ2-7, with D uncertain. Trimming took 4 bases from V and 3 from J, leaving 10 bases between them. The CDR3 consists of 13 residues. Germline V CDR1 and CDR2: MGHRA, YSYEKL. CDR3 bases: TGCGCCAGCAGCCCTAACAGATACTACGAGCAGTACTTC. It specifies CASSPNRYYEQYF.

This chain uses TRBV9 with TRBJ1-4; D is perhaps TRBD1 (6 bases). This CDR3 contains 14 residues. The germline V gene has CDR1 SGDLS and CDR2 YYNGEE. Trimming left V 1 base short and J 8 bases short, with 12 bases between. CDR3 sequence (DNA): TGTGCCAGCAGCGTATGCAGGGGAATCGAAAAACTGTTTTTT. It yields the protein CASSVCRGIEKLFF.

The gene calls are TRBV5-1 and TRBJ2-7; 11 bases are shared with TRBD1. This CDR3 has 15 residues. Looked up from germline, CDR1 is SGHRS and CDR2 is YFSETQ. V dropped 5 bases and J dropped 2; count of bases not matched to a gene: 6. Written as DNA, the CDR3 is TGCGCCAGCAGAATGGGGACAGGGGGTGCCTACGAGCAGTACTTC. Translated, it gives CASRMGTGGAYEQYF.

This clone has only a few counts. V gene TRBV4-1 combines with J gene TRBJ2-7; D call uncertain. CDR3 size: 15 residues. Trimming pared 4 bases from V and 4 bases from J, leaving 17 bases between. Germline assignment: CDR1 MGHRA and CDR2 YSYEKL. The CDR3 DNA follows: TGCGCCAGCAGCCCAAGCCGGGTGACGGATTACGAGCAGTACTTC. Protein: CASSPSRVTDYEQYF.

V gene TRBV12-5 combines with J gene TRBJ2-1; 7 bases match TRBD2. V was pared by 2 bases and J by 6 bases, with 13 bases of the junction left unmatched. In germline, CDR1 is LGHNT, CDR2 FRNRAP. CDR3 size: 17 residues. CDR3 sequence: CASGLFPLAGVTNEQFF. CDR3 in DNA: TGTGCTAGTGGTTTGTTCCCACTGGCGGGAGTAACCAATGAGCAGTTCTTC.

The rearrangement joins TRBV7-9 to TRBJ1-5; D not resolved. Trimming pared 1 base from V and 3 bases from J, leaving 7 bases between. This CDR3 is 14 amino acids long. The germline V gene encodes CDR1 SEHNR and CDR2 FQNEAQ (reference sequence). CDR3 coding DNA: TGTGCCAGCAGCTTAGACAGCTTCAATCAGCCCCAGCATTTT. Protein product: CASSLDSFNQPQHF.

V and J are TRBV15 and TRBJ2-3, with D maybe TRBD2 (5 bases). Germline V gene sequence: CDR1 LNHNV, CDR2 YYDKDF (reference sequence). This CDR3 is 15 amino acids long. The germline V and J ends were trimmed by 3 bases and 6 bases, with 16 bases remaining between them. CDR3 region: CATSSASGVTDTQYF. The CDR3 DNA follows: TGTGCCACCAGCAGTGCCAGCGGTGTCACGGATACGCAGTATTTT.

The rearrangement uses TRBV27 and TRBJ2-6, with a possible D match to TRBD1 (5 bases). The CDR3 is made up of 15 amino acids. Germline-derived CDR1 and CDR2 are MNHEY and SMNVEV (reference sequence). The V gene lost 6 bases and the J gene lost 0 bases, with 9 bases spanning the gap. The CDR3 protein is CASRRQISGANVLTF. CDR3 DNA: TGTGCCAGCAGGCGACAGATCTCTGGGGCCAACGTCCTGACTTTC.

This clone has only a few counts. V and J are TRBV4-1 and TRBJ2-7; D is unresolved. Per germline, CDR1 MGHRA and CDR2 YSYEKL. The CDR3 loop spans 13 amino acids. Deletions cut 6 bases from V and 0 bases from J, with 9 bases between. In nucleotides, the CDR3 is TGCGCCAGCAGTGGCAAAAGCTCCTACGAGCAGTACTTC. Translated: CASSGKSSYEQYF.

CDR3 coding DNA: TGCGCCAGCAGCTTGGGGCTGGGGGGGGGAACTGAAGCTTTCTTT. It yields the protein CASSLGLGGGTEAFF. This chain joins TRBV5-1 and TRBJ1-1; possible D gene TRBD1, 5 bases. Trimming shortened V by 0 bases and J by 5 bases, and 14 bases separated the two germline ends. The V gene's germline CDR1 is SGHRS and CDR2 YFSETQ. The CDR3 has 15 residues.

This clone turned up a few times. The gene calls are TRBV4-1 and TRBJ1-2; D is possibly TRBD1 (6 bases). Germline CDR1 is MGHRA and CDR2 is YSYEKL. The CDR3 is 17 amino acids. V was shortened by 0 bases and J by 7 bases, with 21 bases between the two germline ends. The CDR3: CASSQEGVGVQGGGYTF. In DNA, the CDR3 is TGCGCCAGCAGCCAAGAAGGTGTAGGGGTACAGGGTGGTGGCTACACCTTC.